This TCR beta chain originates from a study of spatial heterogeneity in lung cancer. Study details: Alpha-chain detections were consistently fewer than beta-chain detections among the sequences.

Every TCR cDNA molecule carried a tag that served as a unique molecular identifier. MiXCR was run by TCRdb on the 5' RACE reads, yielding one entry per CDR3 protein. The table records about 38,000 distinct CDR3 sequences, 6.5% to 9.5% of them present only once. The V end lost 0 bases, the J end lost 1 base, and 6 bases lay between the germline ends. CDR1 and CDR2 from the germline V gene are GTSNPN and SVGIG (reference sequence). The CDR3 loop spans 13 amino acids. Time point denoted: sample taken at primary tumor resection. This clonotype was detected a few times. Sequenced material: PBMCs, taken at surgery. This clonotype originated in a male donor with early-stage non-small cell lung cancer. This sequence joins TRBV30 and TRBJ1-1, with unresolved D. The CDR3 sequence: CAWSVSRNTEAFF. The DNA for the CDR3 is TGTGCCTGGAGTGTATCCAGGAACACTGAAGCTTTCTTT.